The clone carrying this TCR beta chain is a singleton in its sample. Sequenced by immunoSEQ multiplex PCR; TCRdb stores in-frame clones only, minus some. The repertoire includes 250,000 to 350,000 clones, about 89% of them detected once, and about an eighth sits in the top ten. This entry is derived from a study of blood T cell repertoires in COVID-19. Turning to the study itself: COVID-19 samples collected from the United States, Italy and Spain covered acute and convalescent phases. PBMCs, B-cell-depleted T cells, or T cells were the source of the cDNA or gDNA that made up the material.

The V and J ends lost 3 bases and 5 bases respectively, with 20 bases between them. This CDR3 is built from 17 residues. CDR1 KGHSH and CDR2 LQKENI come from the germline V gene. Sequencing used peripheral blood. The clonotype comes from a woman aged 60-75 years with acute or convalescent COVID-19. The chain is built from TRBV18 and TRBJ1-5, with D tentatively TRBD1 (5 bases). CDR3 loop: CASSPGLRGVGDQPQHF. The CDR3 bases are TGTGCCAGCTCACCCGGGCTAAGGGGCGTGGGTGATCAGCCCCAGCATTTT. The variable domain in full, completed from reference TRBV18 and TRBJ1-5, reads NAGVMQNPRHLVRRRGQEARLRCSPMKGHSHVYWYRQLPEEGLKFMVYLQKENIIDESGMPKERFSAEFPKEGPSILRIQQVVRGDSAAYFCASSPGLRGVGDQPQHFGDGTRLSIL.